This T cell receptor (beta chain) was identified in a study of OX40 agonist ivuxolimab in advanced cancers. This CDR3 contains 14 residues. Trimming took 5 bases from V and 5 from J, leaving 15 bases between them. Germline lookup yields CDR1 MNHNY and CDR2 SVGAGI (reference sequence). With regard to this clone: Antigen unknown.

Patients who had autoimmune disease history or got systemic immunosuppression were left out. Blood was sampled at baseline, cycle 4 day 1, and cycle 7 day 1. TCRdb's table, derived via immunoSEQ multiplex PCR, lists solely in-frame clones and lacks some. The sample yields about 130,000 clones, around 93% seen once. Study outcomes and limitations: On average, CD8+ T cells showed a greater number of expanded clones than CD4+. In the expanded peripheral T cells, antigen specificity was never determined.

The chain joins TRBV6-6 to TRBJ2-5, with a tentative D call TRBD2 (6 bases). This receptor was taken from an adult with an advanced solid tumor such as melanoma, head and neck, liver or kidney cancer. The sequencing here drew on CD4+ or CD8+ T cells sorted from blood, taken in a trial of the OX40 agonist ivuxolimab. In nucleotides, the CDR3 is TGTGCCAGCAGTCTCCACGGGGGTGGGGAGACCCAGTACTTC. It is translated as CASSLHGGGETQYF.